The 11 T cell receptor beta chains given below trace back to one sample, sequenced in a study of cytomegalovirus exposure and HLA in healthy donors. With 60 Vbeta and 13 Jbeta primers, the PCR was carried out. Method: immunoSEQ multiplex PCR; TCRdb's copy keeps in-frame clones and lacks some. The table includes roughly 100,000 clones, over 9.5% detected once. Sequenced material: PBMCs. The source of these receptors is a man in his forties in good health and CMV-seropositive.

This rearrangement joins TRBV11-2 to TRBJ1-1, with a weak D call TRBD1 (6 bases). The germline V gene encodes CDR1 SGHAT and CDR2 FQNNGV. Trimming left V 1 base short and J 5 bases short, with 11 bases between. The CDR3 totals 14 residues. CDR3 in DNA: TGTGCCAGCAGCTTAGTTCAGGGGATAACTGAAGCTTTCTTT. It specifies CASSLVQGITEAFF.

In its sample, this clone was seen a few times. The chain employs TRBV19 and TRBJ2-2; TRBD2 matches at 13 bases. CDR3 length: 17 residues. The germline V gene encodes CDR1 LNHDA and CDR2 SQIVND (reference sequence). V gave up 5 bases and J gave up 7 bases; unmatched junction bases: 10. CDR3 sequence reads: CASSLTSGRPMDGELFF. The CDR3 DNA reads TGTGCCAGTAGTCTGACTAGCGGGAGGCCGATGGACGGGGAGCTGTTTTTT.

This clone was counted a few times. The chain couples TRBV6-5 to TRBJ2-7; TRBD2 agrees at 13 bases. The germline CDR1 and CDR2 sequences are MNHEY and SVGAGI. J lost 3 bases, V lost 5 bases, and 1 base had no gene match. The CDR3 has 14 residues. CDR3 nucleotides: TGTGCCAGCAGTGGGACTAGCGGGATCTACGAGCAGTACTTC. This gives the protein CASSGTSGIYEQYF.

This clone was seen only a few times. The chain is built from TRBV18 and TRBJ1-5; D remains unclear. Trimming took off 2 bases at V and 6 bases at J, with 8 bases between the two ends. Germline CDR1 is KGHSH and CDR2 is LQKENI. This CDR3 spans 13 amino acids. The CDR3 here is CASSPGEGQPQHF. CDR3 nucleotides: TGTGCCAGCTCACCAGGGGAGGGTCAGCCCCAGCATTTT.

Only a few counts were recorded for this clone. The gene calls are TRBV11-2 and TRBJ1-2; no definite D call. Germline V gene data show CDR1 as SGHAT and CDR2 as FQNNGV. The V and J ends lost 2 bases and 2 bases respectively, with 3 bases between them. This CDR3 is built from 12 residues. CDR3 loop: CASSLRNYGYTF. The CDR3 DNA reads TGTGCCAGCAGCTTACGGAACTATGGCTACACCTTC.

This clone showed up just a few times. This sequence joins TRBV25-1 and TRBJ2-5, with D maybe TRBD1 (5 bases). The CDR3 has 14 amino acids. Trimming took 0 bases from V and 7 from J, leaving 12 bases between them. Germline loops: CDR1 MGHDK, CDR2 SYGVNS. The CDR3 is CASSEYNTGWTQYF. The DNA for the CDR3 is TGTGCCAGCAGTGAATATAATACAGGATGGACCCAGTACTTC.

This clone was seen a handful of times. V is TRBV5-1 and J is TRBJ2-7; D might be TRBD2 (5 bases). With 4 bases removed from V and 3 bases from J, the gap between germline ends came to 23 bases. The germline V gene encodes CDR1 SGHRS and CDR2 YFSETQ. The CDR3 has 17 residues. Written as DNA, the CDR3 is TGCGCCAGCAGCCCAAACCCCAGGAGGACCGGGCTCTACGAGCAGTACTTC. This codes for CASSPNPRRTGLYEQYF.

V usage is TRBV7-9 and J usage is TRBJ1-6; 9 positions agree with TRBD1. The germline V gene encodes CDR1 SEHNR and CDR2 FQNEAQ (reference sequence). The CDR3 contains 18 residues. The V and J ends lost 4 bases and 10 bases, in that order; junction bases with no gene match: 17. The CDR3 spells CASSSPGDRVPSSSPLHF. For the CDR3, the DNA is TGTGCCAGCAGCTCCCCTGGGGACAGGGTTCCTTCAAGCTCACCCCTCCACTTT.

The chain carries TRBV7-9 and TRBJ2-2, with D perhaps matching TRBD2 (6 bases). V lost 3 bases and J lost 4, with 9 bases in between. The germline V gene has CDR1 SEHNR and CDR2 FQNEAQ (reference sequence). The CDR3 loop spans 14 amino acids. The DNA for the CDR3 is TGTGCCAGCAGCTTGGGGAGGTCCACCGGGGAGCTGTTTTTT. It encodes CASSLGRSTGELFF.

The rearrangement uses TRBV10-2 and TRBJ2-1, with 10 bases lining up with TRBD1. Germline V gives CDR1 WSHSY, CDR2 SAAADI. V dropped 5 bases and J dropped 0; count of bases not matched to a gene: 10. This CDR3 spans 18 amino acids. The CDR3 spells CASSRQGALADSYNEQFF. The DNA for the CDR3 is TGCGCCAGCAGTCGACAGGGGGCTTTGGCGGACTCCTACAATGAGCAGTTCTTC.

This sequence joins TRBV2 and TRBJ2-7; D perhaps matches TRBD2 (5 bases). CDR3 length: 13 residues. Trimming removed 5 bases from V and 2 bases from J, with 10 bases in between. Per germline, CDR1 SNHLY and CDR2 FYNNEI. The CDR3 is CASSKDGTYEQYF. DNA of the CDR3: TGTGCCAGCAGTAAGGACGGGACCTACGAGCAGTACTTC.